This T cell receptor beta chain was recovered during a study of CXCR3-negative and CXCR3-positive naive CD8 T cells. Whole-study results and caveats: Higher TRB CDR3 hydrophobicity marked CXCR3-positive naive cells relative to CXCR3-negative naive cells.

The CDR3 is 11 amino acids. CDR1 SQVTM and CDR2 ANQGSEA come from the germline V gene. A note on this clonotype: Its target is unknown.

UMI labels and 5' RACE were used to prepare the TRB cDNA libraries. TCRdb re-called the 5' RACE reads; every CDR3 protein appears as one record, without DNA. This specimen shows tens of thousands of distinct CDR3 sequences; the ten leading clones hold 1.6%. This receptor was taken from a human donor in good health. Some clones in this sample may be carry-over from other donors' samples. The V and J genes are TRBV29-1 and TRBJ2-5; with no DNA, the TCRdb D assignment of TRBD2 cannot be verified. Sequences were obtained from naive CXCR3- CD8+ T cells from blood. Subset denoted: CD45RO-CCR7+CD27+CD95- naive CD8+ T cells lacking CXCR3 (TNR3-). CDR3 amino acids: CSSGGGWTQYF.